Listed below are T cell receptor beta chains from one sample, sequenced in a study of blood T cell repertoires in COVID-19. TCRdb's table, derived via immunoSEQ multiplex PCR, lists solely in-frame clones and lacks some. This table has roughly 430,000 clones, approximately 91% appearing once. The material sequenced was PBMCs or T cells enriched from blood (not recorded which). These receptors came from a middle-aged woman with acute COVID-19. Both conserved end residues are part of each CDR3. The D gene is left open where the match is weak. Size tells how often a clone was seen (once, few, many) or the class of an expanded clone, and some rows leave it out.

TRBJ1-2 TRBV19 TRBD1 . TGTGCCAGTGAGCCCGGACAGGGGAACTATGGCTACACCTTC CASEPGQGNYGYTF
TRBJ1-2 TRBV21-1 . . TGTGCCAGCAGCAAATGGGAAGGGGGTGACTATGGCTACACCTTC CASSKWEGGDYGYTF
TRBJ1-5 TRBV12-3/TRBV12-4 . . TGTGCCAGCAGTGGGGGGAATCAGCCCCAGCATTTT CASSGGNQPQHF
TRBJ1-1 TRBV25-1 . . TGTGCCAGCAGCGTTCGCGGAGGGCCTGAAGCTTTCTTT CASSVRGGPEAFF
TRBJ2-1 TRBV19 TRBD2 . TGTGCCAGTATCCAACATGGACTAGCGGGGGGTCCCTACAATGAGCAGTTCTTC CASIQHGLAGGPYNEQFF
TRBJ1-5 TRBV15 . . TGTGCCACCAGTTGGGCCCTGGCCAATCAGCCCCAGCATTTT CATSWALANQPQHF
TRBJ2-1 TRBV5-1 TRBD1 . TGCGCCAGCAGCTTGAGTCAGGGGGACGGTGGCTACAATGAGCAGTTCTTC CASSLSQGDGGYNEQFF
TRBJ1-1 TRBV2 TRBD1 . TGTGCCAGCAGTCTAGACAGGGGAGTTCGGACTGAAGCTTTCTTT CASSLDRGVRTEAFF
TRBJ1-1 TRBV4-2 . once TGTGCCAGCAGCCCTGGGCCCCCCCGAACACTTCTAGCTTTCTTT CASSPGPPRTLLAFF
TRBJ2-7 TRBV7-8 . . TGTGCCAGCAGCTTAGCCTCAGGGTCGGCGTACGAGCAGTACTTC CASSLASGSAYEQYF
TRBJ1-1 TRBV11-3 . . TGTGCCAGCAGCGCGGGGCAGTCGAACACTGAAGCTTTCTTT CASSAGQSNTEAFF
TRBJ2-7 TRBV30 . . TGTGCCTGGAGTTGGGCCACGTACGAGCAGTACTTC CAWSWATYEQYF
TRBJ2-2 TRBV27 . . TGTGCCAGCAGATCCCTCGACAGCACCGGGGAGCTGTTTTTT CASRSLDSTGELFF
TRBJ1-1 TRBV10-3 . . TGTGCCATCAGAGGAGGAAATGAAGCTTTCTTT CAIRGGNEAFF
TRBJ2-6 TRBV6-5 . . TGTGCCAGCAGTTCCCCAACAGGGACCGGGGCCAACGTCCTGACTTTC CASSSPTGTGANVLTF
TRBJ2-5 TRBV5-1 . few TGCGCCAGCAGCGGATACACGGACATCATAGAGACCCAGTACTTC CASSGYTDIIETQYF
TRBJ2-7 TRBV7-2 TRBD1 . TGTGCCAGCAGCTCGGGACAGGGACACTACGAGCAGTACTTC CASSSGQGHYEQYF
TRBJ2-1 TRBV30 TRBD2 . TGTGCCTGGACTAGCGGGGGGGCGGGAAATGAGCAGTTCTTC CAWTSGGAGNEQFF
TRBJ1-1 TRBV10-3 . . TGTGCCATCAGTGATGAGGGCCCTGAAGCTTTCTTT CAISDEGPEAFF
TRBJ2-3 TRBV5-5 . . TGTGCCAGCAGCCAAAATAGCGGTCCTAGCACAGATACGCAGTATTTT CASSQNSGPSTDTQYF
TRBJ1-3 TRBV9 . once TGTGCCAGCAGCCCAACGTGGGGGGAAGGGCTCTCTGGAAACACCATATATTTT CASSPTWGEGLSGNTIYF
TRBJ2-2 TRBV19 TRBD1 . TGTGCCAGTAGTATTGAGGGGGCAGACACCGGGGAGCTGTTTTTT CASSIEGADTGELFF
TRBJ1-5 TRBV5-1 . . TGCGCCAGCAGCTTGGCAGGGGGCAATCAGCCCCAGCATTTT CASSLAGGNQPQHF
TRBJ1-6 TRBV7-2 . . TGTGCCAGCAGCTTGGATTCAGGGGCTGGTTCACCCCTCCACTTT CASSLDSGAGSPLHF
TRBJ1-1 TRBV27 . . TGTGCCAGCAGAGAGGCTGAAGCTTTCTTT CASREAEAFF
TRBJ1-2 TRBV6-6 . . TGTGCCAGCAGTTACTCGGAGGAGATAAACTATGGCTACACCTTC CASSYSEEINYGYTF
TRBJ1-5 TRBV10-3 . . TGTGCCATCAGTGACATAACAGGGAATCAGCCCCAGCATTTT CAISDITGNQPQHF
TRBJ2-2 TRBV5-4 . few TGTGCCAGCAGCACCTTAGATGACAGGAACACCGGGGAGCTGTTTTTT CASSTLDDRNTGELFF
TRBJ1-5 TRBV5-1 . . TGCGCCAGCAGCAACGGGACACTTAATAGCAATCAGCCCCAGCATTTT CASSNGTLNSNQPQHF
TRBJ2-5 TRBV4-1 . . TGCGCCAGCAGCCACCCTAAGACAGGAATACAAGAGACCCAGTACTTC CASSHPKTGIQETQYF
TRBJ2-2 TRBV30 TRBD2 . TGTGCCTGGAGTGTAACCCCTTGGGGGGGAGATACCGGGGAGCTGTTTTTT CAWSVTPWGGDTGELFF
TRBJ1-1 TRBV23-1 . . TGCGCCAGCAGTCAATCCGACGGGGGGCGGAACACTGAAGCTTTCTTT CASSQSDGGRNTEAFF